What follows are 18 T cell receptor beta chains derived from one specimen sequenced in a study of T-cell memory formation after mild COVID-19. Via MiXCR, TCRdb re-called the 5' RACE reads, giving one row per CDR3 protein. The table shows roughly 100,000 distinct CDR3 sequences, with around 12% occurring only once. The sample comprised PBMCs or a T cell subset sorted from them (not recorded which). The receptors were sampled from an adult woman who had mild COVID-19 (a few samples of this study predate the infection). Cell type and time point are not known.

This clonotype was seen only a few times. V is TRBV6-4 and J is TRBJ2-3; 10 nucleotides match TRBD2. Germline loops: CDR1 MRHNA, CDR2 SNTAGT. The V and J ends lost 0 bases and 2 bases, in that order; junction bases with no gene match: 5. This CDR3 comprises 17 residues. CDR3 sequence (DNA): TGTGCCAGCAGTGACTCGTCTAGCGGGGGACCCACAGATACGCAGTATTTT. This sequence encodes CASSDSSSGGPTDTQYF.

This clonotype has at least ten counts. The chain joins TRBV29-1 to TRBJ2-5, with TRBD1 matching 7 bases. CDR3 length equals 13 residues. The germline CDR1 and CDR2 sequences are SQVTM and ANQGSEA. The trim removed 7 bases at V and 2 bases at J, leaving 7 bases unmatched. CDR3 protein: CSAPGTAQETQYF. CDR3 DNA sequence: TGCAGCGCCCCCGGGACAGCACAAGAGACCCAGTACTTC.

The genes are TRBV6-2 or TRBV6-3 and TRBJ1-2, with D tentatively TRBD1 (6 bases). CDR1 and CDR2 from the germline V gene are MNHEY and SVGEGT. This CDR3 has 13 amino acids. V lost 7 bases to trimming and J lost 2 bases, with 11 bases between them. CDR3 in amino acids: CASTFGQNYGYTF. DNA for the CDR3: TGTGCCAGCACTTTCGGACAGAACTATGGCTACACCTTC.

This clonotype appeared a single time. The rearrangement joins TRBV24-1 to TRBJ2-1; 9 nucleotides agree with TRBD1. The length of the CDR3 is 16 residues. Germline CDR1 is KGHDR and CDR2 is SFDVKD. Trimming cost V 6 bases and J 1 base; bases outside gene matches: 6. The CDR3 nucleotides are TGTGCCACCAGTCGACAGGGGGAAAGGTCCTACAATGAGCAGTTCTTC. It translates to CATSRQGERSYNEQFF.

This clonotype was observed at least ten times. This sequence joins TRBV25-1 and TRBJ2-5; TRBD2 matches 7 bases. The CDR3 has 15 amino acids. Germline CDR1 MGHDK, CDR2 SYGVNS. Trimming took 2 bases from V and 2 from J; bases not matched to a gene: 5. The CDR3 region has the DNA TGTGCCAGCAGTGAAAGGGTGGGGGGGCAAGAGACCCAGTACTTC. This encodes CASSERVGGQETQYF.

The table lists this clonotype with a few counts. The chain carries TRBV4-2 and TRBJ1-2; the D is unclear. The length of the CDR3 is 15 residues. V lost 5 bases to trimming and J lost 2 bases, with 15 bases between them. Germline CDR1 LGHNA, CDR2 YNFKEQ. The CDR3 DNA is TGTGCCAGCAGCGGTCTCGGGGAGAGAAACTATGGCTACACCTTC. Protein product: CASSGLGERNYGYTF.

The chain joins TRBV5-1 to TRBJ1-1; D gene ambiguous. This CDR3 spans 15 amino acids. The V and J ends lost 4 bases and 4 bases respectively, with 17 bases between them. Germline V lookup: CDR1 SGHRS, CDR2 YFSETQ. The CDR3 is CASSIDRARGTEAFF. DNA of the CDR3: TGCGCCAGCAGCATAGACCGGGCAAGAGGCACTGAAGCTTTCTTT.

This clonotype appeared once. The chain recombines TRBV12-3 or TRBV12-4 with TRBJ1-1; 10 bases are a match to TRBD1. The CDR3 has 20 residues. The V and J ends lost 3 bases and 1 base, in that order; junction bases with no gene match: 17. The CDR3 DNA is TGTGCCAGCAGTTTGAGGTTCCAAATCCGGGGACAGGGGACGAACACTGAAGCTTTCTTT. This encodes CASSLRFQIRGQGTNTEAFF.

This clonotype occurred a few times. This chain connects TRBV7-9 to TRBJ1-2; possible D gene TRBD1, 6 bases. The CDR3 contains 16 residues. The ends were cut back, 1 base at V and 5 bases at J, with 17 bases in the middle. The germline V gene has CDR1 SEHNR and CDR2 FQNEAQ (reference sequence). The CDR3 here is CASSLGGGPLYYGYTF. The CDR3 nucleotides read TGTGCCAGCAGCTTAGGTGGGGGGCCCCTATATTATGGCTACACCTTC.

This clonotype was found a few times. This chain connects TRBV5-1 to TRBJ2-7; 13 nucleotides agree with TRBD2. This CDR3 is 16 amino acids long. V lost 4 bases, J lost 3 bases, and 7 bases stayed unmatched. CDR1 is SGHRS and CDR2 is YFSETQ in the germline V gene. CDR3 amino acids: CASSDGTSGIDYEQYF. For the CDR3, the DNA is TGCGCCAGCAGCGACGGGACTAGCGGGATTGACTACGAGCAGTACTTC.

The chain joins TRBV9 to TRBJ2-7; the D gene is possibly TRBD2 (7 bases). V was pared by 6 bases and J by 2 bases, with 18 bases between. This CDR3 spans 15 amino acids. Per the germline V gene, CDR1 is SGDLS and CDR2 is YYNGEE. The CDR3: CASTEGGESTYEQYF. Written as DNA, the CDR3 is TGTGCCAGCACCGAGGGGGGGGAAAGCACCTACGAGCAGTACTTC.

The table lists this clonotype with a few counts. In DNA, the CDR3 is TGTGCCAGCAGTGAAGACGTTTGGTCCGGAAACACCATATATTTT. Protein: CASSEDVWSGNTIYF. The V gene is TRBV6-1, the J gene TRBJ1-3, with D unresolved. The CDR3 is made up of 15 amino acids. Between the trimmed V and J ends, which lost 1 base and 4 bases, there was a span of 11 bases. Germline CDR1 reads MNHNS; CDR2 reads SASEGT.

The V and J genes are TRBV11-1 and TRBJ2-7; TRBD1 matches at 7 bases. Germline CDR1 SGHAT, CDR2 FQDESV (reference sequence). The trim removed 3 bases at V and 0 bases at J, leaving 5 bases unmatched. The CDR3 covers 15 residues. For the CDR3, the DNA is TGTGCCAGCAGCTTGGACAGGAGGAGCTCCTACGAGCAGTACTTC. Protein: CASSLDRRSSYEQYF. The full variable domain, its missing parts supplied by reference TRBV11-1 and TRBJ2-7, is EAEVAQSPRYKITEKSQAVAFWCDPISGHATLYWYRQILGQGPELLVQFQDESVVDDSQLPKDRFSAERLKGVDSTLKIQPAELGDSAMYLCASSLDRRSSYEQYFGPGTRLTVT.

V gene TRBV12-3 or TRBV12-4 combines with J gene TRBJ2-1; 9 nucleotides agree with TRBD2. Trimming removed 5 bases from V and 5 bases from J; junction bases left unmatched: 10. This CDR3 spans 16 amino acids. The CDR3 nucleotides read TGTGCCAGCAGTATAACCGGGACTAGCCGTGACAATGAGCAGTTCTTC. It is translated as CASSITGTSRDNEQFF.

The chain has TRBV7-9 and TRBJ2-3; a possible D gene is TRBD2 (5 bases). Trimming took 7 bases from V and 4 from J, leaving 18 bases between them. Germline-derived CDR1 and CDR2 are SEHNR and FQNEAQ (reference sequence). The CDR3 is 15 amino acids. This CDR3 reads CASTLVGVTADTQYF. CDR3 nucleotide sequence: TGTGCCAGCACCCTAGTGGGAGTTACCGCAGATACGCAGTATTTT.

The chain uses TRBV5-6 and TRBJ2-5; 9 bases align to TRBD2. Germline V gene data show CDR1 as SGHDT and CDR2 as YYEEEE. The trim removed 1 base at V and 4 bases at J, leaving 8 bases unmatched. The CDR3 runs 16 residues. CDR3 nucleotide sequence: TGTGCCAGCAGCTTGAACGTAGGACTAGCGCGAGAGACCCAGTACTTC. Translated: CASSLNVGLARETQYF.

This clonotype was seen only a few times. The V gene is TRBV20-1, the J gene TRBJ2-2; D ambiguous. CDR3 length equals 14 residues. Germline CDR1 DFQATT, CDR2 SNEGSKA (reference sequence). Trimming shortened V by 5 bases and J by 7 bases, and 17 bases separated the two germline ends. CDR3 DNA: TGCAGTGCTCCTTGGGTGGAATTTAACGGGGAGCTGTTTTTT. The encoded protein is CSAPWVEFNGELFF.

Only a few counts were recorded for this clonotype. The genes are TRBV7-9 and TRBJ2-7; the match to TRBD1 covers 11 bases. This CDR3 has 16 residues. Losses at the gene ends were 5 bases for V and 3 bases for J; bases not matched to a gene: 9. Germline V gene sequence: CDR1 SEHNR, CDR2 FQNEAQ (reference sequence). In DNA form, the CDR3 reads TGTGCCAGCAGCCCTGCCCCGGGACAGGGGGACTACGAGCAGTACTTC. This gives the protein CASSPAPGQGDYEQYF. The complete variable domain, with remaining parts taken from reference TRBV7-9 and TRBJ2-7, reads DTGVSQNPRHKITKRGQNVTFRCDPISEHNRLYWYRQTLGQGPEFLTYFQNEAQLEKSRLLSDRFSAERPKGSFSTLEIQRTEQGDSAMYLCASSPAPGQGDYEQYFGPGTRLTVT.